This paragraph reports one T cell receptor beta chain. No antigen is known for it. Base qualities are not provided; no much larger clone lies one nucleotide away. The data were obtained in a study of molecular identifiers for immune sequencing clone quantification (dated by TCRdb to the late 2010s). Regarding the study in general: In a replicate experiment, RNA from roughly 18,000 or 92,000 naive CD8 T cells was split into five aliquots, four of which were sequenced. The study was a methods study using CD8 T cells to benchmark molecular-identifier clustering-based TCR repertoire sequencing (MIDCIRS) and TCR RNA copy counting.

The research as a whole found: Highly expanded clone sizes could be underestimated because identical TCR molecules may share a barcode. In CMV-specific effector cells, over 99% of molecules were held by clones above 20 RNA copies, whereas under 1% of molecules were held by such clones in naive cells. When barcode sub-clustering was omitted, TCR diversity was inflated by chimeric consensus sequences, with chimeras reaching as high as 47%. Approximately 2.7 recovered TCR RNA copies per cell were obtained by modeling, versus about 10 by digital PCR, implying a capture efficiency of 30% to 35%. The naive libraries included spiked-in Jurkat TCR RNA (about nine copies' worth), and this Jurkat TCR RNA is not part of the donor repertoire. Spiked-in Jurkat TCR RNA equivalent to a single cell was reported to be detectable even among 850,000 to 1,000,000 naive CD8 T cells.

The protocol used for the library was PCR. Sequencing relied on a NextSeq 500. Preparation of bulk TCR libraries followed a previously described approach, with the TCR primers listed in Table S5. Total RNA was purified with the Qiagen AllPrep DNA/RNA kit. Before analysis, reads from multiple sequencing runs of the same library were pooled. Turning to the authors' computational methods: Only reads with exact TCR constant sequence were kept, trimmed to 150 nt, and grouped by their 12-nt molecular barcodes. Reads inside each barcode group were sub-clustered using a 15% Levenshtein threshold, and a quality-weighted consensus sequence was constructed for each RNA molecule. Non-functional sequences were removed, as were lower-count sequences one edit away from another. Barcode sub-clusters with fewer than 20% of the maximum read count were removed, based on fitting two negative binomial distributions. TCRdb reran the public reads through fastp at Q25 and MiXCR, keeping productive beta chains. One record per CDR3 amino acid sequence lists the most common genes and DNA. The V and J calls and clone size come from TCRdb's table, not from the authors' own analysis. This sample comprises around 100,000 distinct CDR3 sequences, about 35% of them detected only once. Of the sample, roughly 9.3% is held by the ten largest clones.

Libraries of naive CD8 T cells were built from anywhere between about 18,000 and 1,000,000 sorted cells, with 10%, 30% or 50% of the purified RNA used. Naive CD8 T cells, defined as CD8+CD4-CCR7+CD45RA+, were FACS-sorted into RLT Plus buffer on a BD FACSAria II. Detection sensitivity was tested by spiking Jurkat RNA equal to some 11 TCR copies' worth into samples containing about 19,000-1,000,000 naive CD8 T cells. Enrichment of CD8 T cells was performed with RosetteSep CD8+ T Cell Enrichment Cocktail and Ficoll-Paque, after which ACK red cell lysis was carried out. From the cysteine up to the phenylalanine, the CDR3 has a length of 12 residues. CDR3 DNA is the only sequence kept; it has 36 bases, read in frame from the first base. The germline V gene (reference sequence) sets CDR1 to DFQATT and CDR2 to SNEGSKA. Clipping removes 6 bases from V and 13 bases from J, with 10 as the unmatched junction base count.

The chain is assembled from TRBV20-1 and TRBJ1-4, and 8 junctional nucleotides match TRBD1. The origin of this receptor is a human donor in good health. Some libraries in this study had Jurkat cell RNA spiked in. The sequenced sample was naive CD8+ T cells from blood, with Jurkat cell RNA spiked in. Explained via the paper, the cell subset or site label denotes: FACS-sorted CD8+CD4-CCR7+CD45RA+ naive T cells. The CDR3 corresponds to CSALHTGTGLFF. The nucleotide sequence reads TGCAGTGCCCTACATACAGGGACAGGACTGTTTTTT.